This T cell receptor beta chain emerged from a study of cytomegalovirus exposure and HLA in healthy donors. This CDR3 is 17 amino acids long. Looked up from germline, CDR1 is SGDLS and CDR2 is YYNGEE. The V end lost 1 base, the J end lost 0 bases, and 15 bases lay between the germline ends. Method: immunoSEQ multiplex PCR; TCRdb's copy keeps in-frame clones and lacks some. The sample yields fewer than 200,000 clones, nearly 90% seen once. The sequence derives from a man between 18 and 35 years old in good health and CMV-seropositive. The V call is TRBV9, the J call TRBJ2-3; tentatively, D is TRBD1 (5 bases). What was sequenced was PBMCs. CDR3 residues: CASSVWGIGDSTDTQYF. CDR3 in DNA: TGTGCCAGCAGCGTATGGGGCATAGGGGATAGCACAGATACGCAGTATTTT.